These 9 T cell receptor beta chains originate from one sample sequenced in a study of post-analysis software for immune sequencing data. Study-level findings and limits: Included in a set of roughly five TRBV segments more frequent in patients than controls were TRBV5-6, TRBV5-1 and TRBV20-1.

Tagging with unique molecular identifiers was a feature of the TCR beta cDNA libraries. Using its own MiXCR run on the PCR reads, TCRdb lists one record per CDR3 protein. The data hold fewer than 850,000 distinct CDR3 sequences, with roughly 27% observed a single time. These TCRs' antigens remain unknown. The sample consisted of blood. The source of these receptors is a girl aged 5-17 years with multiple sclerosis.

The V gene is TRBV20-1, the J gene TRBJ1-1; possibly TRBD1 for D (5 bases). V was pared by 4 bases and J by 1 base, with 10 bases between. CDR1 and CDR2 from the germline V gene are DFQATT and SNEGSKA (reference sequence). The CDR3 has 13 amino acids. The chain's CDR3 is CSATDSENTEAFF. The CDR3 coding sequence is TGCAGTGCTACCGACAGTGAGAACACTGAAGCTTTCTTT.

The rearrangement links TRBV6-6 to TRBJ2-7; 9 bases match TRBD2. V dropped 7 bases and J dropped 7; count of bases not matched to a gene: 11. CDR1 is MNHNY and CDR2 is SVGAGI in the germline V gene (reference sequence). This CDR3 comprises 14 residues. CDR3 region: CASKLPSGMGEQYF. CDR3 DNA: TGTGCCAGCAAATTGCCTAGCGGGATGGGGGAGCAGTACTTC.

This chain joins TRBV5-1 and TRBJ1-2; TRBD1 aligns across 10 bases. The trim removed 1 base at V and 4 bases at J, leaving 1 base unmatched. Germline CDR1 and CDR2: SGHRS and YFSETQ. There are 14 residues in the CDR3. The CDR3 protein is CASSLRTGGYGYTF. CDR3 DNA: TGCGCCAGCAGCTTGCGGACAGGGGGCTATGGCTACACCTTC.

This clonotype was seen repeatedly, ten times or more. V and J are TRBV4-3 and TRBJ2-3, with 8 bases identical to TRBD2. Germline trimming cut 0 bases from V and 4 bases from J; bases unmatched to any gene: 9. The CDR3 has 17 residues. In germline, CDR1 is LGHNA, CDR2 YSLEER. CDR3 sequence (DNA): TGCGCCAGCAGCCAAGATGATAGCGGGACCCATCCAGATACGCAGTATTTT. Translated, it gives CASSQDDSGTHPDTQYF.

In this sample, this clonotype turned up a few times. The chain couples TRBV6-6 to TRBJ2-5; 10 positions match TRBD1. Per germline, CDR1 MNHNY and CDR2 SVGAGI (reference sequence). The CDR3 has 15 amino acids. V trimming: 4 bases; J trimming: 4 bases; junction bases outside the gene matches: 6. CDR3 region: CASSSGTGVPETQYF. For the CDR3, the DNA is TGTGCCAGCAGTTCCGGGACAGGGGTCCCAGAGACCCAGTACTTC.

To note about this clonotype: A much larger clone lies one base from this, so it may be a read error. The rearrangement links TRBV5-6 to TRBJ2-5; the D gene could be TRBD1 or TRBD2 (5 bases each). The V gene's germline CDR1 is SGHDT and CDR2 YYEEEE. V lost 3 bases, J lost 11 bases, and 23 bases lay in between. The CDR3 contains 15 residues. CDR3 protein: CASSSVQVGVWEQYF. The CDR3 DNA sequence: TGTGCCAGCAGCTCGGTCCAGGTGGGGGTGTGGGAGCAGTACTTC.

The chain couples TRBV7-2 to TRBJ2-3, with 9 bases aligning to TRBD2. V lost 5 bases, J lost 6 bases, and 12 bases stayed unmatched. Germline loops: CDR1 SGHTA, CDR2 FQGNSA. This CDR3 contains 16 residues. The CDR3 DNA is TGTGCCAGCAGCGAAGCTGGTCTAGCGGGAATGGATACGCAGTATTTT. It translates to CASSEAGLAGMDTQYF.

CDR3 loop: CSAAHFQRSTSYEQYF. CDR3 in DNA: TGCAGTGCTGCTCATTTTCAGCGGAGTACCTCCTACGAGCAGTACTTC. This rearrangement joins TRBV20-1 to TRBJ2-7, with a tentative D call TRBD2 (5 bases). Per germline, CDR1 DFQATT and CDR2 SNEGSKA (reference sequence). V lost 5 bases to trimming and J lost 0 bases, with 20 bases between them. The CDR3 sequence is 16 residues long.

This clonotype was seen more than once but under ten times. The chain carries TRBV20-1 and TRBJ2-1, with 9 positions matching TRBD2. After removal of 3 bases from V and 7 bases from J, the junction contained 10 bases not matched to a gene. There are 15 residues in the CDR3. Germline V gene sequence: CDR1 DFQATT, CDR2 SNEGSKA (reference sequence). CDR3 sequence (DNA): TGCAGTGCTAGGGATGGCGGGAGGGCGGTGAATGAGCAGTTCTTC. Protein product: CSARDGGRAVNEQFF.